Reported below is one TCR beta chain. A second 7 to 11 cycle PCR used barcoded and J-beta primers. All samples yielded 2.5 million or more CDR3-containing paired-end reads. TCRdb reprocessed the 5' RACE reads via MiXCR and lists one record per CDR3 protein. In the table there are around 1.5 million distinct CDR3 sequences, 59% of which are singletons. This sample was included in a study of blood T cells in healthy people across ages. Study summary: About one barcoded TCR beta cDNA was captured per two T cells.

The sequenced sample was blood. The sequence came from a young man in good health.

The CDR3 coding sequence is TGTGCCAGCAGCCCCCCCCGCTGGAACACTGAAGCTTTCTTT. It is translated as CASSPPRWNTEAFF. The gene calls are TRBV7-8 and TRBJ1-1; unclear D gene. Trimming took off 5 bases at V and 1 base at J, with 11 bases between the two ends. The CDR3 covers 14 residues. The germline CDR1 and CDR2 sequences are SGHVS and FQNEAQ.